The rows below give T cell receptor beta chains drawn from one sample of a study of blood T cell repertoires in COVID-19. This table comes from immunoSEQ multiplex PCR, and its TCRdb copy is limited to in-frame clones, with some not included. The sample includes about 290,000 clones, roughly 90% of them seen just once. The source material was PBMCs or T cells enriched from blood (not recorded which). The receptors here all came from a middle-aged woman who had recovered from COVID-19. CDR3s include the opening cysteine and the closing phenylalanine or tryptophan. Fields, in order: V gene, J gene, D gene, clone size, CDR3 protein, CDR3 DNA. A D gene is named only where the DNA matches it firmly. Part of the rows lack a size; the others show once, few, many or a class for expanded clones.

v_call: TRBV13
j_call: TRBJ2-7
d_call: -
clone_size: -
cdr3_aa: CASSLGVGRWAYEQYF
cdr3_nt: TGTGCCAGCAGCTTAGGGGTGGGCCGGTGGGCCTACGAGCAGTACTTC

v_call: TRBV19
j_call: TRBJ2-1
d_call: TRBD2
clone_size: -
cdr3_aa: CASTLSGRPDYNEQFF
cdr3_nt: TGTGCCAGTACTCTGAGCGGGAGGCCCGACTACAATGAGCAGTTCTTC

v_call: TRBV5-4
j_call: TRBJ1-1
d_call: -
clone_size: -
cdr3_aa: CASSPPTGNTEAFF
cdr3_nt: TGTGCCAGCAGCCCCCCGACGGGGAACACTGAAGCTTTCTTT

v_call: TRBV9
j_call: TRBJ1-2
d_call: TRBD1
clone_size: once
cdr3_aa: CASSRTGTLDYGYTF
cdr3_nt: TGTGCCAGCAGTAGGACAGGGACTTTAGACTATGGCTACACCTTC

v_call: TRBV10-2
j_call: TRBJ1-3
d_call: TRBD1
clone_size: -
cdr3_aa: CASRGTGLTSGNTIYF
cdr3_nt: TGCGCCAGCAGGGGGACAGGACTTACCTCTGGAAACACCATATATTTT

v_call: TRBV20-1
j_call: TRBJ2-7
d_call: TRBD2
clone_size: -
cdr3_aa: CSASSRLAGGTYEQYF
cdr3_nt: TGCAGTGCTAGTAGTAGACTAGCGGGAGGAACCTACGAGCAGTACTTC

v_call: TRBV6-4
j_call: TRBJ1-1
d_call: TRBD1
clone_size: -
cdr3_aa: CASSPDRGFHEAFF
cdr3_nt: TGTGCCAGCAGCCCTGACAGGGGGTTTCACGAAGCTTTCTTT

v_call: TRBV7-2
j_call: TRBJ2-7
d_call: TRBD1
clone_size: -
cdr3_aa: CASSWGTGGFYEQYF
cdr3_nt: TGTGCCAGCAGCTGGGGGACAGGGGGATTCTACGAGCAGTACTTC

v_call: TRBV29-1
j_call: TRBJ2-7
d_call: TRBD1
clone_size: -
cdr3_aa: CSAWKGQGSSYEQYF
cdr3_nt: TGCAGCGCCTGGAAGGGACAGGGTTCTTCCTACGAGCAGTACTTC

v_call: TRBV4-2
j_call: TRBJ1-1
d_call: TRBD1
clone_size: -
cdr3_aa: CASSSQPGTGKVNTEAFF
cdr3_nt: TGTGCCAGCAGCTCCCAACCAGGGACAGGAAAAGTGAACACTGAAGCTTTCTTT

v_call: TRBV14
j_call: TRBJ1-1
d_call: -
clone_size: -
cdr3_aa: CASSQERLMNTEAFF
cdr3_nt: TGTGCCAGCAGCCAAGAACGGTTGATGAACACTGAAGCTTTCTTT

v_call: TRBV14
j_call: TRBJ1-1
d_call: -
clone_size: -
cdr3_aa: CASSRTGLANTEAFF
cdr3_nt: TGTGCCAGCAGCCGGACCGGACTCGCGAACACTGAAGCTTTCTTT

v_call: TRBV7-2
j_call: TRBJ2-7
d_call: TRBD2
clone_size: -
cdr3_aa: CASSFTSDSYEQYF
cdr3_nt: TGTGCCAGCAGCTTTACTAGCGATTCCTACGAGCAGTACTTC

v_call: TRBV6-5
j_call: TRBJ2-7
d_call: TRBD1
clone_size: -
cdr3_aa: CASTRDRVEQYF
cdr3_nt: TGTGCCAGCACCAGGGACAGGGTCGAGCAGTACTTC

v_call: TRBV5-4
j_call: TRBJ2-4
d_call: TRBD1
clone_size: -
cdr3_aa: CASSRTGGLTKNIQYF
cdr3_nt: TGTGCCAGCAGCCGTACAGGGGGCTTGACCAAAAACATTCAGTACTTC

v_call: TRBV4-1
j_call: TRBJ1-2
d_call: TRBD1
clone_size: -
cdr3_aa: CASSLDRAAGSPKGYTF
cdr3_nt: TGCGCCAGCAGCCTGGACAGGGCGGCAGGTTCACCTAAGGGCTACACCTTC

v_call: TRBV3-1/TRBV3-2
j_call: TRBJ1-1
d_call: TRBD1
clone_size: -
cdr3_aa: CASSQEARDRGRPEAFF
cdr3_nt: TGTGCCAGCAGCCAAGAAGCTCGGGACAGGGGAAGGCCTGAAGCTTTCTTT

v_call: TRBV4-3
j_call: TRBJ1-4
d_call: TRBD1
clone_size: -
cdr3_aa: CASSQVGQGIGKLFF
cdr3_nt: TGCGCCAGCAGCCAAGTGGGACAGGGAATTGGAAAACTGTTTTTT

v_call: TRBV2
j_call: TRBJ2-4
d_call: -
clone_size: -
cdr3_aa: CASRDDRYIQYF
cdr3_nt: TGTGCCAGCAGAGACGACAGGTACATTCAGTACTTC

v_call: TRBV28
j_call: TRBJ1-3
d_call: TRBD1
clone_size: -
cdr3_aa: CASSIWTGPAGNTIYF
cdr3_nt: TGTGCCAGCAGTATCTGGACAGGTCCCGCGGGAAACACCATATATTTT

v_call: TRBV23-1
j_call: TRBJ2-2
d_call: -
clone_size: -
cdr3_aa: CASSQSFQGWNSGELFF
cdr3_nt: TGCGCCAGCAGTCAATCATTTCAGGGGTGGAATAGCGGGGAGCTGTTTTTT

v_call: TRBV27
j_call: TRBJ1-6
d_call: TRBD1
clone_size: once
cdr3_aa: CASGAEGGDSPLHF
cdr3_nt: TGTGCCAGCGGGGCCGAAGGGGGCGATTCACCCCTCCACTTT

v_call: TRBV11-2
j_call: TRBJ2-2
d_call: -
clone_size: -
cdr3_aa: CASSLTRPGELFF
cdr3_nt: TGTGCCAGCAGCTTGACAAGGCCCGGGGAGCTGTTTTTT

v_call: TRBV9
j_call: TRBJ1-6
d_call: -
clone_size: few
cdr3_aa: CASSPSRYNSPLHF
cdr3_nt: TGTGCCAGCAGCCCGAGCCGCTATAATTCACCCCTCCACTTT

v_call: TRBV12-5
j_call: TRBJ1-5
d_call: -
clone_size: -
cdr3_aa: CASGWGGSNQPQHF
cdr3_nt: TGTGCTAGTGGCTGGGGGGGGAGTAATCAGCCCCAGCATTTT

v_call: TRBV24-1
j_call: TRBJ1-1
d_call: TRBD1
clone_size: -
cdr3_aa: CATRDSLDTEAFF
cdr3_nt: TGTGCCACCCGGGACAGCCTAGACACTGAAGCTTTCTTT

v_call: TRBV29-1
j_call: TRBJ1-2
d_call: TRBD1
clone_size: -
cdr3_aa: CSLGTGGHGYTF
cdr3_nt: TGCAGCCTGGGGACAGGGGGCCATGGCTACACCTTC

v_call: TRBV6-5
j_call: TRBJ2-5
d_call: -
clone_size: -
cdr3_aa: CASMNQETQYF
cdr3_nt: TGTGCCAGCATGAATCAGGAGACCCAGTACTTC

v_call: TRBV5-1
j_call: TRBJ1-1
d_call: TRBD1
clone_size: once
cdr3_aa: CASSLVTGGDTEAFF
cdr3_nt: TGCGCCAGCAGCTTGGTTACAGGGGGAGATACTGAAGCTTTCTTT

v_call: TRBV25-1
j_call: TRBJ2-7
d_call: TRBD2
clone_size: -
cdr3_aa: CASSETSGRSEQYF
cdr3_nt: TGTGCCAGCAGTGAAACTAGCGGGAGAAGCGAGCAGTACTTC

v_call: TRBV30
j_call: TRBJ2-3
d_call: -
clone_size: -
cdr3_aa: CAWTGGTDTQYF
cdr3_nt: TGTGCCTGGACAGGGGGCACAGATACGCAGTATTTT

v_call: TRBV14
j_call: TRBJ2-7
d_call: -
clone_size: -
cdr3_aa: CASSQGLGRSFEQYF
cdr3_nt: TGTGCCAGCAGCCAAGGTCTAGGGAGGTCATTCGAGCAGTACTTC

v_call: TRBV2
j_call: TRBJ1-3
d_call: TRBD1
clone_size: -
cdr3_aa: CASSERTGALSGNTIYF
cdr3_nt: TGTGCCAGCAGTGAAAGGACAGGGGCCCTCTCTGGAAACACCATATATTTT

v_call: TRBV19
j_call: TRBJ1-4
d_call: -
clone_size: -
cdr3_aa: CASSDQGGTNEKLFF
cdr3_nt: TGTGCCAGTAGTGATCAAGGGGGAACTAATGAAAAACTGTTTTTT

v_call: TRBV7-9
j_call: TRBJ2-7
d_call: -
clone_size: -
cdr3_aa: CASSLLADSYEQYF
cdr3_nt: TGTGCCAGCAGCTTACTAGCTGATTCCTACGAGCAGTACTTC

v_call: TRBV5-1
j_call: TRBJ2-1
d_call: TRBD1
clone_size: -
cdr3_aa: CASSLLQGEYNEQFF
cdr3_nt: TGCGCCAGCAGCTTGTTACAGGGGGAGTACAATGAGCAGTTCTTC

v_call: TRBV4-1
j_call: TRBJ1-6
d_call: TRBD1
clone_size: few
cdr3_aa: CASSRGSGTENSPLHF
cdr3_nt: TGCGCCAGCAGCCGTGGATCCGGGACAGAAAATTCACCCCTCCACTTT

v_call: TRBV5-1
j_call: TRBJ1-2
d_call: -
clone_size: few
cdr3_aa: CASSPGVSYGYTF
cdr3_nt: TGCGCCAGCAGCCCAGGGGTTTCGTATGGCTACACCTTC

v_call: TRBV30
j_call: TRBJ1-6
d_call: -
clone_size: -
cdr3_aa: CAWSVQASYNSPLHF
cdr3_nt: TGTGCCTGGAGTGTACAGGCCTCCTATAATTCACCCCTCCACTTT

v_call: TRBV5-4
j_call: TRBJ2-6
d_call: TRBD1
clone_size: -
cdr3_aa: CASSFGGTGGSGANVLTF
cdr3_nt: TGTGCCAGCAGCTTTGGTGGGACAGGGGGCTCTGGGGCCAACGTCCTGACTTTC

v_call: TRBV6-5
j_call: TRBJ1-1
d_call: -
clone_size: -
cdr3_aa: CASSYGAMDTEAFF
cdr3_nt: TGTGCCAGCAGTTACGGGGCGATGGACACTGAAGCTTTCTTT

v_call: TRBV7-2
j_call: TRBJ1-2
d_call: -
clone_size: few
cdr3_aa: CASSLDSYYGYTF
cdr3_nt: TGTGCCAGCAGCTTAGACAGCTACTATGGCTACACCTTC

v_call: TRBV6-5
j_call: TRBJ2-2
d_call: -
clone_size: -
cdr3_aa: CASSRRSLPTGELFF
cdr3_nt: TGTGCCAGCAGCAGGAGGTCCCTCCCCACCGGGGAGCTGTTTTTT

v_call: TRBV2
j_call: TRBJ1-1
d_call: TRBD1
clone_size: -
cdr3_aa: CASNRQGNTEAFF
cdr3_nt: TGTGCCAGCAATAGACAGGGGAACACTGAAGCTTTCTTT

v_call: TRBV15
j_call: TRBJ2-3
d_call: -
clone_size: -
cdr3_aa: CATSRGQSRSTDTQYF
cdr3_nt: TGTGCCACCAGCAGAGGCCAGTCGAGGTCCACAGATACGCAGTATTTT

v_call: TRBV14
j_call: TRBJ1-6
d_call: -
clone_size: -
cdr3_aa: CASSQERGRGPLHF
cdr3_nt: TGTGCCAGCAGCCAAGAGCGGGGGCGCGGACCCCTCCACTTT

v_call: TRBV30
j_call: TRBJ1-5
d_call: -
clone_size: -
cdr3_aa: CAWSVGAGSNQPQHF
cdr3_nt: TGTGCCTGGAGTGTAGGCGCGGGGAGCAATCAGCCCCAGCATTTT

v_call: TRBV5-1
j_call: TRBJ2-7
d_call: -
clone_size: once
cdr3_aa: CASSRSGYEQYF
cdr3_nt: TGCGCCAGCAGCCGATCAGGGTACGAGCAGTACTTC

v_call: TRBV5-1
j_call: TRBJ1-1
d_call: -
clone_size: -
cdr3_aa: CASSLGTNSKEAFF
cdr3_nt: TGCGCCAGCAGCTTGGGGACAAATTCGAAAGAAGCTTTCTTT

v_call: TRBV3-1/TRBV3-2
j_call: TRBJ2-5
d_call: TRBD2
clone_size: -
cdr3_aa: CASTGLSETQYF
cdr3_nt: TGTGCCAGCACGGGACTATCGGAGACCCAGTACTTC

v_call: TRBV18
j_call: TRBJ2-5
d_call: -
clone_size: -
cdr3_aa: CASSPGRGMETQYF
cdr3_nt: TGTGCCAGCTCACCGGGCAGGGGTATGGAGACCCAGTACTTC

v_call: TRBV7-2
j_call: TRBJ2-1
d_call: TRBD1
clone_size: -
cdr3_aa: CASSTTYRGNEQFF
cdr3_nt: TGTGCCAGCAGCACAACGTACAGGGGCAATGAGCAGTTCTTC

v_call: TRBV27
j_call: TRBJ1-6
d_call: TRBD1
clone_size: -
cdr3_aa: CASSLGRGINSPLHF
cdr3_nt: TGTGCCAGCAGTTTGGGCAGGGGGATTAATTCACCCCTCCACTTT

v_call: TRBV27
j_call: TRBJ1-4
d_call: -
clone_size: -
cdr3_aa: CASHSATNEKLFF
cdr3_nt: TGTGCCAGTCACTCCGCAACTAATGAAAAACTGTTTTTT

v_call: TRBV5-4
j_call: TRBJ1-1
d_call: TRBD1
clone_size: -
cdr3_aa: CASSLDRGQTEAFF
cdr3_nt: TGTGCCAGCAGCTTGGACAGGGGGCAAACTGAAGCTTTCTTT